This T cell receptor beta chain was obtained from a study of tumour-infiltrating T cells in Burkitt lymphoma. About the research overall: Productive clonality predicted overall and progression-free survival.

Assay used: immunoSEQ multiplex PCR; TCRdb lists only in-frame clones, some missing. This table holds 11,000 to 15,000 clones, about 31% found once. Germline V gives CDR1 SGHTS, CDR2 YDEGEE. This CDR3 is built from 16 residues. The V gene end was trimmed by 4 bases and the J gene end by 3 bases; junction bases not matched to a gene: 9. The clonotype was recovered from a human donor with diffuse large B-cell lymphoma. V and J are TRBV5-8 and TRBJ2-5, with 10 bases matching TRBD1. Sequenced: tumor tissue. CDR3 DNA: TGTGCCAGCAGCCTAGTCAGACAGGGGGCGGAAGAGACCCAGTACTTC. The encoded protein is CASSLVRQGAEETQYF.